Listed below are T cell receptor beta chains from one sample, sequenced in a study of T-cell memory formation after mild COVID-19. TCRdb redid the calling of the 5' RACE reads with MiXCR, one entry per CDR3 protein. The sample lists 120,000 to 150,000 distinct CDR3 sequences, about 6.1% occurring once. Sequenced sample: PBMCs or a T cell subset sorted from them (not recorded which). The receptors derive from an adult woman who had mild COVID-19 (a few samples of this study predate the infection). Cell type and time point are not known. Each CDR3 is given with its conserved first and last residue. The D gene is left open where the match is weak. Size tells how often a clone was seen (once, few, many) or the class of an expanded clone, and some rows leave it out.

>TRBJ2-3|TRBD2|-|TRBV27
TGTGCCAGCAGTTTCCCCGGACTAGCGGGAGGGGGGGATACAGATACGCAGTATTTT
CASSFPGLAGGGDTDTQYF
>TRBJ1-1|-|many|TRBV7-3
TGTGCCACCCAACAGATCATGAACACTGAAGCTTTCTTT
CATQQIMNTEAFF
>TRBJ2-3|-|-|TRBV7-3
TGTGCCAGCAGCTTAAGAGGGGGGGCCGCAGATACGCAGTATTTT
CASSLRGGAADTQYF
>TRBJ2-1|TRBD2|few|TRBV4-3
TGCGCCAGCAGCCAAGACCCTAGCGGTTACAATGAGCAGTTCTTC
CASSQDPSGYNEQFF
>TRBJ1-5|-|-|TRBV6-6
TGTGCCAGCGGTCAGGGAGATTATAGCAATCAGCCCCAGCATTTT
CASGQGDYSNQPQHF
>TRBJ2-2|-|-|TRBV3-1
TGTGCCAGCAGCCACCAGACAGGGCGGGAGGAGCTGTTTTTT
CASSHQTGREELFF
>TRBJ2-3|-|many|TRBV12-3/TRBV12-4
TGTGCCAGCAGTTTGTCCTATGGGGCAGATACGCAGTATTTT
CASSLSYGADTQYF
>TRBJ1-1|-|many|TRBV25-1
TGTGCCAGCCCGAACCTCCCTAGGACGGAAGGTGAAGCTTTCTTT
CASPNLPRTEGEAFF
>TRBJ1-5|TRBD1|-|TRBV19
TGTGCCAGTAGGGCAGGGGGGAATCAGCCCCAGCATTTT
CASRAGGNQPQHF
>TRBJ2-7|-|many|TRBV28
TGTGCCAGCAGACCACCCACATCCTACGAGCAGTACTTC
CASRPPTSYEQYF
>TRBJ2-7|-|few|TRBV19
TGTGCCAGTAGTATTGAGAACGGAGCCTACGAGCAGTACTTC
CASSIENGAYEQYF
>TRBJ2-3|-|many|TRBV6-2/TRBV6-3
TGTGCCAGCAGTTACGGGAGCTACGCTAGCACAGATACGCAGTATTTT
CASSYGSYASTDTQYF
>TRBJ2-7|TRBD1|few|TRBV5-1
TGCGCCAGCAGCCCCGGACAGGGGGCGGAGAGAACCTACGAGCAGTACTTC
CASSPGQGAERTYEQYF
>TRBJ1-1|-|few|TRBV11-2
TGTGCCAGCAGCCTTCAACTGAACACTGAAGCTTTCTTT
CASSLQLNTEAFF
>TRBJ2-2|TRBD2|few|TRBV3-1
TGTGCCAGCAGCCACCTACTAGCGGGATTGAACACCGGGGAGCTGTTTTTT
CASSHLLAGLNTGELFF
>TRBJ2-2|TRBD1|-|TRBV12-3/TRBV12-4
TGTGCCACAGGACAGGTGAACACCGGGGAGCTGTTTTTT
CATGQVNTGELFF
>TRBJ2-3|TRBD2|many|TRBV5-5
TGTGCCAGCAGCTTCCTTCTTTTAAGCGGGAGATATACGCAGTATTTT
CASSFLLLSGRYTQYF
>TRBJ1-2|TRBD1|-|TRBV29-1
TGCAGCGGAACAGGGGCGGATGGCTACACCTTC
CSGTGADGYTF
>TRBJ2-7|TRBD1|many|TRBV7-8
TGTGCCAGCAGCCTCTCGACAGGGGGAATCTACGAGCAGTACTTC
CASSLSTGGIYEQYF
>TRBJ2-2|-|-|TRBV24-1
TGTGCCACAGGGCAGAACACCGGGGAGCTGTTTTTT
CATGQNTGELFF
>TRBJ2-5|-|-|TRBV4-1
TGCGCCAGCAGCCAAGCCGGGACATCTTGGGAGACCCAGTACTTC
CASSQAGTSWETQYF
>TRBJ2-1|-|few|TRBV21-1
TGTGCCAGCAGCATCTGGGGGGGGGCACGGGCGTCCAATGAGCAGTTCTTC
CASSIWGGARASNEQFF
>TRBJ2-7|-|many|TRBV27
TGTGCCAGCAGCGCCGGATGGGGGAGCTCCTACGAGCAGTACTTC
CASSAGWGSSYEQYF
>TRBJ2-4|TRBD1|many|TRBV5-1
TGCGCCAGCAGCTTGAGACCCCCGGGACAGGGGGCCAAAAACATTCAGTACTTC
CASSLRPPGQGAKNIQYF
>TRBJ1-3|-|many|TRBV3-1
TGTGCCAGCAGCCATCTTCTGGGCAACTCTGGAAACACCATATATTTT
CASSHLLGNSGNTIYF
>TRBJ1-2|TRBD1|-|TRBV12-3/TRBV12-4
TGTGCCAGCAGTTTGTACAGGGGCGGCTACACCTTC
CASSLYRGGYTF
>TRBJ2-7|-|-|TRBV30
TGTGCCTGGAGTGTACCAGAGGCGGGGCCTAGCTACGAGCAGTACTTC
CAWSVPEAGPSYEQYF
>TRBJ1-1|-|-|TRBV5-5
TGTGCCAGCAGCTTTGTCACAGGGATTGGAGCTTTCTTT
CASSFVTGIGAFF
>TRBJ2-5|TRBD2|-|TRBV19
TGTGCCAGTAGTAGACTAGCGGGAGAGACCCAAGAGACCCAGTACTTC
CASSRLAGETQETQYF
>TRBJ1-4|-|many|TRBV20-1
TGCAGTGCTTTATCCAGGGCAAAGGAAAAACTGTTTTTT
CSALSRAKEKLFF
>TRBJ1-1|TRBD1|many|TRBV7-2
TGTGCCAGCAGCTTTGACAGGGGGGGACGGGGAGCTTTCTTT
CASSFDRGGRGAFF
>TRBJ2-1|TRBD2|-|TRBV7-8
TGTGCCAGCAGCTTAAGCGGGGGGGCAAATGAGCAGTTCTTC
CASSLSGGANEQFF
>TRBJ2-2|-|few|TRBV29-1
TGCAGCGTGAGCTCACAGGGACTGGGCACCGGGGAGCTGTTTTTT
CSVSSQGLGTGELFF
>TRBJ1-6|TRBD1|-|TRBV30
TGTGCCTGGAGTGGGCAGGGGGAGTATAATTCACCCCTCCACTTT
CAWSGQGEYNSPLHF
>TRBJ1-6|-|-|TRBV7-9
TGTGCCAGCTCCCTCAGAGGACTTAACAATTCACCCCTCCACTTT
CASSLRGLNNSPLHF
>TRBJ2-1|-|many|TRBV6-6
TGTGCCAGCAGTTACGAATGGAGCTCCTACAATGAGCAGTTCTTC
CASSYEWSSYNEQFF
>TRBJ2-2|-|many|TRBV7-2
TGTGCCAGCAGCTACCGGACCGGGGAGCTGTTTTTT
CASSYRTGELFF
>TRBJ2-2|-|many|TRBV20-1
TGCAGTGCTACCCAAGGGGGGTGGGAGCTGTTTTTT
CSATQGGWELFF
>TRBJ2-3|-|few|TRBV5-6
TGTGCCAGCAGCAGGGACGGAGGCACAGATACGCAGTATTTT
CASSRDGGTDTQYF
>TRBJ2-7|-|many|TRBV7-3
TGTGCCAGCAGCTTATCTAGGACTAATATTTACGAGCAGTACTTC
CASSLSRTNIYEQYF
>TRBJ2-5|TRBD2|-|TRBV6-2/TRBV6-3
TGTGCCAGCAGTGAACTAGCGGGAGGGACGGCAGAGACCCAGTACTTC
CASSELAGGTAETQYF
>TRBJ2-7|-|few|TRBV29-1
TGCAGCGTTGACGCCCTCGGGGGAGAGCAGTACTTC
CSVDALGGEQYF
>TRBJ1-1|-|few|TRBV15
TGTGCCACCAGCAACACAGGGAACACTGAAGCTTTCTTT
CATSNTGNTEAFF
>TRBJ1-1|-|many|TRBV7-9
TGTGCCAGCAGCCTCAGGGACACTGAAGCTTTCTTT
CASSLRDTEAFF
>TRBJ2-1|TRBD2|many|TRBV9
TGTGCCAGCAGCCTTAGCGGGGGGCCCAACAATGAGCAGTTCTTC
CASSLSGGPNNEQFF
>TRBJ2-3|-|many|TRBV18
TGTGCCAGCTCACCACCGATGTCAGCGGCAGATACGCAGTATTTT
CASSPPMSAADTQYF
>TRBJ2-7|TRBD1|many|TRBV12-3/TRBV12-4
TGTGCCAGCGGGACAGGGAGTATCTACGAGCAGTACTTC
CASGTGSIYEQYF
>TRBJ2-2|-|-|TRBV19
TGTGCCAGTAGCGGTGTCAGGGCCACCGGGGAGCTGTTTTTT
CASSGVRATGELFF
>TRBJ1-1|-|-|TRBV24-1
TGTGCCACCAGGGTGACAGAGAACACTGAAGCTTTCTTT
CATRVTENTEAFF
>TRBJ2-7|-|once|TRBV4-2
TGTGCCAGCAGCCAAGGCAGCGGAGGCGCCGTCGGGCAGTACTTC
CASSQGSGGAVGQYF
>TRBJ1-4|-|many|TRBV5-1
TGCGCCAGCAGCCCGGGGAGGCCCGCAACTAATGAAAAACTGTTTTTT
CASSPGRPATNEKLFF
>TRBJ1-4|-|many|TRBV27
TGTGCCAGCAGTTTCTCCGGGACTAATGAAAAACTGTTTTTT
CASSFSGTNEKLFF
>TRBJ2-7|TRBD1|-|TRBV12-3/TRBV12-4
TGTGCCAGCAGTTCTTGGGACAGGGGGACTACCTACGAGCAGTACTTC
CASSSWDRGTTYEQYF
>TRBJ2-1|TRBD2|many|TRBV4-2
TGTGCCAGCAGCCCGCGAGGCGGGAGGGAAGATGAGCAGTTCTTC
CASSPRGGREDEQFF
>TRBJ1-2|-|many|TRBV5-1
TGCGCCAGCAGCCCGGGACACACTAACTATGGCTACACCTTC
CASSPGHTNYGYTF
>TRBJ2-4|-|-|TRBV2
TGTGCCAGCAGTGAAGACAGCGGCATTCAGTACTTC
CASSEDSGIQYF
>TRBJ2-1|-|few|TRBV20-1
TGCAGTGCTAGGAAGGGTTCTAATGAGCAGTTCTTC
CSARKGSNEQFF
>TRBJ1-3|-|few|TRBV5-1
TGCGCCAGCAGCACGGACGGACTCCCTAGCTCTGGAAACACCATATATTTT
CASSTDGLPSSGNTIYF
>TRBJ2-4|-|many|TRBV7-2
TGTGCCAGCAGCGGGGGATCAGGTGGGACCGTTCAGTACTTC
CASSGGSGGTVQYF
>TRBJ1-4|-|many|TRBV5-4
TGTGCCAGCAGCTACAACCGGGCCTTGAATGAAAAACTGTTTTTT
CASSYNRALNEKLFF